This section outlines one TCR beta chain sequence together with its context. Its antigen is not known. This entry is derived from a study of cytomegalovirus exposure and HLA in healthy donors. Study observations and caveats: Indistinguishability led to the exclusion of some V segments, TRBV6-2 and TRBV6-3 included.

While unrecorded immune exposures were likely, the donors were nominally healthy when sampled. The CDR3 is 18 residues long. V was clipped by 2 bases and J by 4 bases; unmatched bases: 14. Germline V gene lookup returns CDR1 MNHEY and CDR2 SMNVEV (reference sequence). It was with 60 Vbeta and 13 Jbeta primers that the PCR ran. Sequenced by immunoSEQ multiplex PCR; TCRdb stores in-frame clones only, minus some. The sample has roughly 120,000 clones; less than 75% are singletons. Material for sequencing was PBMCs. V usage is TRBV27 and J usage is TRBJ2-1; 7 bases map to TRBD2. The source is a woman aged 40 to 55 in good health and CMV-seropositive. The CDR3 sequence is CASSLAERLARIYNEQFF. The CDR3, as DNA: TGTGCCAGCAGTTTAGCCGAAAGACTAGCCCGAATTTACAATGAGCAGTTCTTC.